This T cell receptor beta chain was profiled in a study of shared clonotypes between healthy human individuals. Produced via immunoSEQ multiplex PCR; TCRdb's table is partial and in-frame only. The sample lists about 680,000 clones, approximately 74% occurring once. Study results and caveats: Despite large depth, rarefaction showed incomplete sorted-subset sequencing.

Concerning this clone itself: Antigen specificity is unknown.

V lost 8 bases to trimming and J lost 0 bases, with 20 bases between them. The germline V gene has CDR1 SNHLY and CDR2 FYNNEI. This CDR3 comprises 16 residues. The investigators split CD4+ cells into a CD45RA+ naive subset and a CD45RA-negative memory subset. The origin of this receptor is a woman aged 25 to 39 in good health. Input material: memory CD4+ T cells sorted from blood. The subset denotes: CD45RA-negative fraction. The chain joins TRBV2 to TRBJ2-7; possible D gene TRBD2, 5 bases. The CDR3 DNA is TGTGCCAGCCTTCGTCGGGCGGGCCACAACTCCTACGAGCAGTACTTC. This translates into CASLRRAGHNSYEQYF.